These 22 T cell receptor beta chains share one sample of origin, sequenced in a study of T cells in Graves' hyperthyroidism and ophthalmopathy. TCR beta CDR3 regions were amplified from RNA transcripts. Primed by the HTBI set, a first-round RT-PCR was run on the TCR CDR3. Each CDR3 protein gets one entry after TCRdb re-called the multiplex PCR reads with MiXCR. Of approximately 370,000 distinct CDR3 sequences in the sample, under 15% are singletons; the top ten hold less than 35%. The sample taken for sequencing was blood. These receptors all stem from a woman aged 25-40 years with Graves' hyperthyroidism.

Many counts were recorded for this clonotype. The DNA for the CDR3 is TGTGCCACCATGTATGACAAGGAAGAGCAGTACTTC. It yields the protein CATMYDKEEQYF. The chain is built from TRBV24-1 and TRBJ2-7; D unresolved. The CDR3 has 12 residues. V was trimmed by 8 bases and J by 7 bases, leaving 14 bases between them. Per the germline V gene, CDR1 is KGHDR and CDR2 is SFDVKD.

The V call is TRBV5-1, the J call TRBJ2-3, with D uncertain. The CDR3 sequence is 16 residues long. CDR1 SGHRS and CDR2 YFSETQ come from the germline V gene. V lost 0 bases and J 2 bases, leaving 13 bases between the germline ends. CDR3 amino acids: CASSLAFAEITDTQYF. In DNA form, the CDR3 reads TGCGCCAGCAGCTTGGCCTTTGCGGAGATCACAGATACGCAGTATTTT. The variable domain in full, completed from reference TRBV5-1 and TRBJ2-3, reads KAGVTQTPRYLIKTRGQQVTLSCSPISGHRSVSWYQQTPGQGLQFLFEYFSETQRNKGNFPGRFSGRQFSNSRSEMNVSTLELGDSALYLCASSLAFAEITDTQYFGPGTRLTVL.

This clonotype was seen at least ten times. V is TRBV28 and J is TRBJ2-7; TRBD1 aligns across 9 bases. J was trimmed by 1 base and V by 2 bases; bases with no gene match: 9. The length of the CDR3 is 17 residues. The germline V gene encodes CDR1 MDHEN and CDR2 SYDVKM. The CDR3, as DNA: TGTGCCAGCAGTTTAATCGGGACAGGGAGGCTATCCTACGAGCAGTACTTC. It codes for CASSLIGTGRLSYEQYF.

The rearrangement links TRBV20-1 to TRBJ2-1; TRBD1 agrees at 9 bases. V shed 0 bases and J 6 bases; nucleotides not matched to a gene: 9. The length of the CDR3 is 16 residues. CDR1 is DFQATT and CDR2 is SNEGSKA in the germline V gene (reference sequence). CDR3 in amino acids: CSARDGAGTGINEQFF. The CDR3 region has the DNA TGCAGTGCTAGAGATGGGGCGGGGACAGGGATCAATGAGCAGTTCTTC.

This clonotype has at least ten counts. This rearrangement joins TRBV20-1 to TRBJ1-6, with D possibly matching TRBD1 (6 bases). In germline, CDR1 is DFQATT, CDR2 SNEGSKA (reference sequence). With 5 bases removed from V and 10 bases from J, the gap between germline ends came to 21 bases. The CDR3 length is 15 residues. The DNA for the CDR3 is TGCAGTGCTGGGACCGGGACAACCTGGGGCTCACCCCTCCACTTT. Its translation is CSAGTGTTWGSPLHF.

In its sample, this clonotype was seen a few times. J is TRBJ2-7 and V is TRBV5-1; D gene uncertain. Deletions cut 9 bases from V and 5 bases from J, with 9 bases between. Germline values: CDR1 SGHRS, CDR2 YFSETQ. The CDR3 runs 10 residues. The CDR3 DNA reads TGCGCCACCCCACTTCACGAGCAGTACTTC. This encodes CATPLHEQYF.

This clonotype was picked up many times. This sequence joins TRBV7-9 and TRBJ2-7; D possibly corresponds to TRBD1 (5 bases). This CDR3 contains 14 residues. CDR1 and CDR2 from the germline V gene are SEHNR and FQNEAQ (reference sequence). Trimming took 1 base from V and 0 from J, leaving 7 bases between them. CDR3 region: CASSLDRISYEQYF. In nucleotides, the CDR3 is TGTGCCAGCAGCTTAGACAGGATCTCCTACGAGCAGTACTTC.

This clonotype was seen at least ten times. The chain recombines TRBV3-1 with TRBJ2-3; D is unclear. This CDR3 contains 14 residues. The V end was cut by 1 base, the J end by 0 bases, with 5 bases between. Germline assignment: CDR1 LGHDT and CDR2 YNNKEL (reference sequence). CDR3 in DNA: TGTGCCAGCAGCCAAGTCGCTAGCACAGATACGCAGTATTTT. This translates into CASSQVASTDTQYF.

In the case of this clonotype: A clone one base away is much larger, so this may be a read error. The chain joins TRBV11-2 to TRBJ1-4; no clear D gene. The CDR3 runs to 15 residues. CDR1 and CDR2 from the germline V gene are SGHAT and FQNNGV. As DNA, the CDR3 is TGTGCCAGCAGCTTAGAAGGAAGGACTAATGTAAAACTGTTTTTT. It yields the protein CASSLEGRTNVKLFF.

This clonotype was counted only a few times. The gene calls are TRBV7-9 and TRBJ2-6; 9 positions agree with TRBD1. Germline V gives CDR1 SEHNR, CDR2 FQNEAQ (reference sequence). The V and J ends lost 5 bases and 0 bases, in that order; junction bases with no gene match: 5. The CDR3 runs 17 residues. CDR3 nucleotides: TGTGCCAGCAGCCTGGGACAGGGTGGCTCTGGGGCCAACGTCCTGACTTTC. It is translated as CASSLGQGGSGANVLTF.

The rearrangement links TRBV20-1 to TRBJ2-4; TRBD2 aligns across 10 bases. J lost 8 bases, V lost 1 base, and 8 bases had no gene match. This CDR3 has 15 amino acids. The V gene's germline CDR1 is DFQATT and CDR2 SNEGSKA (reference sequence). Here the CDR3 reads CSARAEASGSYIQYF. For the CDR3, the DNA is TGCAGTGCTAGAGCTGAGGCTAGCGGGAGTTACATTCAGTACTTC.

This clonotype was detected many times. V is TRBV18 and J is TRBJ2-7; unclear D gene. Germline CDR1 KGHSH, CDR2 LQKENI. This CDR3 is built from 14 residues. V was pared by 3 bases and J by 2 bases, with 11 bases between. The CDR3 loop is CASSPGSPAYEQYF. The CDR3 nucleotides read TGTGCCAGCTCACCGGGGTCACCAGCCTACGAGCAGTACTTC.

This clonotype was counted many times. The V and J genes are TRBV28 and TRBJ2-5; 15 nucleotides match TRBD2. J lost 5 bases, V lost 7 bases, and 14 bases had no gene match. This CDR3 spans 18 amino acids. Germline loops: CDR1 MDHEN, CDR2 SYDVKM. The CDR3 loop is CASTITGLAGGPGETQYF. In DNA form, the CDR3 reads TGTGCCAGCACCATAACAGGACTAGCGGGAGGGCCTGGGGAGACCCAGTACTTC.

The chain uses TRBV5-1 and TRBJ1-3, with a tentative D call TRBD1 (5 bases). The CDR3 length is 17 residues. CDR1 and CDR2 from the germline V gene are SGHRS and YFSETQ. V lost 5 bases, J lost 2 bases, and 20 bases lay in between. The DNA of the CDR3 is TGCGCCAGCAGTTGGGACGCGGGGGTAACTCCTGGAAACACCATATATTTT. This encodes CASSWDAGVTPGNTIYF.

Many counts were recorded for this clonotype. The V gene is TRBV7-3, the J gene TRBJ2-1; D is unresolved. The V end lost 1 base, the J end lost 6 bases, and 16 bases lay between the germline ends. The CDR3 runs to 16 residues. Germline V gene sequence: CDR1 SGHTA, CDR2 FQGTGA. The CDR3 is CASSLRGLQVGNEQFF. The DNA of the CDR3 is TGTGCCAGCAGCTTAAGAGGTCTTCAGGTAGGCAATGAGCAGTTCTTC.

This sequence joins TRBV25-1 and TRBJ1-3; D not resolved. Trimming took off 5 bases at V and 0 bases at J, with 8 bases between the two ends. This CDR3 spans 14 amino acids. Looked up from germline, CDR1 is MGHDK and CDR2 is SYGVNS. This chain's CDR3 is CASSNWNSGNTIYF. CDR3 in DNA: TGTGCCAGCAGTAATTGGAACTCTGGAAACACCATATATTTT.

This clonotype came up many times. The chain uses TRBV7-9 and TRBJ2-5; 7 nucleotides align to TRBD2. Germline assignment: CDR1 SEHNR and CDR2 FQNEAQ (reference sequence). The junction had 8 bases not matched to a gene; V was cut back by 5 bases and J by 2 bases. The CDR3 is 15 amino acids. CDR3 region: CASSLTGGPQETQYF. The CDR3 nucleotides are TGTGCCAGCAGCCTTACGGGGGGACCTCAAGAGACCCAGTACTTC.

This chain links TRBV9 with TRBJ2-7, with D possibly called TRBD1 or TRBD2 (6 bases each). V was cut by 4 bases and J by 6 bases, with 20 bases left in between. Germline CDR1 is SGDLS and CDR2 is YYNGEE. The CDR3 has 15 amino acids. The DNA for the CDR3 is TGTGCCAGCAGCACCGATACCAGGAAGGGGGGCGAGCAGTACTTC. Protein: CASSTDTRKGGEQYF.

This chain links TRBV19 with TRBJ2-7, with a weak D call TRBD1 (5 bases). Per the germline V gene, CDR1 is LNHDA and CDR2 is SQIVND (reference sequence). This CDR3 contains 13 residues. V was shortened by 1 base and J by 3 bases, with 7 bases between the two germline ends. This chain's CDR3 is CASSIGQFYEQYF. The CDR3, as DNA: TGTGCCAGTAGTATAGGACAGTTCTACGAGCAGTACTTC. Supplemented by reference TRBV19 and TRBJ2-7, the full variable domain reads DGGITQSPKYLFRKEGQNVTLSCEQNLNHDAMYWYRQDPGQGLRLIYYSQIVNDFQKGDIAEGYSVSREKKESFPLTVTSAQKNPTAFYLCASSIGQFYEQYFGPGTRLTVT.

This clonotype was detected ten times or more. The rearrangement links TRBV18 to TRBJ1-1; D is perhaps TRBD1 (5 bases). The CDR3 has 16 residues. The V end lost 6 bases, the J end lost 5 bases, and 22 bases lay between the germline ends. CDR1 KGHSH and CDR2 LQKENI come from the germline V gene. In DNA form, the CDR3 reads TGTGCCAGCTCCTCCCCATCACTGGGGGGAAGGACTGAAGCTTTCTTT. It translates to CASSSPSLGGRTEAFF.

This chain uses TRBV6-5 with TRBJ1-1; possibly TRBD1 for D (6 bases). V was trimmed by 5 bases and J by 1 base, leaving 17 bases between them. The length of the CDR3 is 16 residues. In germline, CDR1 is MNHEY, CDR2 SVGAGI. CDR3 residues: CASSHIMGAGNTEAFF. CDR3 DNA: TGTGCCAGCAGTCACATAATGGGGGCAGGGAACACTGAAGCTTTCTTT.

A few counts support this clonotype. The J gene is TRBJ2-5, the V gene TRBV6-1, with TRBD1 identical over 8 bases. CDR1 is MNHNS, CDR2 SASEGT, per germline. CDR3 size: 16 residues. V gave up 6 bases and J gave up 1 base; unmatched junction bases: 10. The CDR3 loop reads CASRPRTGNRQETQYF. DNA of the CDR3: TGTGCCAGCAGACCCAGGACAGGGAACCGCCAAGAGACCCAGTACTTC.